The source of this TCR beta chain is a study of blood T cells in healthy people across ages. About the research overall: About one barcoded beta molecule per two T cells was captured by template switching. Broader study findings: Naive CD4+ cells and diversity were both higher in long-lived donors than in aged donors. CMV status of donors was not determined, possibly confounding expanded clonotype changes.

The CDR3 is made up of 18 amino acids. Germline loops: CDR1 MNHEY, CDR2 SVGAGI. With 5 bases clipped from V and 1 base from J, the junction kept 14 bases outside the gene matches. The table lists this clonotype with a few counts. Its antigen is undetermined. A sample-barcoded 5' primer and a J-beta primer mix were used in a second PCR of roughly 7 to 11 cycles. Any given sample supplied a minimum of 3 million CDR3-containing paired-end reads. MiXCR, run by TCRdb on the 5' RACE reads, gives a single entry per CDR3 protein. Here the sample spans about 760,000 distinct CDR3 sequences, around 50% being singletons.

The sequence came from a man in his forties or fifties in good health. Sequencing input: blood. The genes are TRBV6-5 and TRBJ2-7; 10 nucleotides agree with TRBD2. The CDR3 sequence is CASSKSSPSGRFSYEQYF. As DNA, the CDR3 is TGTGCCAGCAGTAAGTCGAGCCCTAGCGGGAGATTTTCCTACGAGCAGTACTTC.